This T cell receptor (beta chain) was found in a study of T cells in Graves' hyperthyroidism and ophthalmopathy. With a duration under 2 months, the hyperthyroidism was newly diagnosed in patients aged 18 to 65. This clonotype was detected ten times or more. Antigen: not known. Overall study findings and caveats: The model forecast ophthalmopathy, anticipating it by a median around 6.5 months before onset.

The source material, RNA transcripts, was used to amplify TCR beta CDR3 regions. The study used the HTBI primer set for a first-round RT-PCR of the TCR CDR3. TCRdb redid the calling of the multiplex PCR reads with MiXCR, one entry per CDR3 protein. The profile shows some 550,000 distinct CDR3 sequences, around 21% of them singletons. This receptor was obtained from a man aged 18 to 30 with Graves' hyperthyroidism. The sequenced sample consisted of blood.

CDR3 in DNA: TGTGCCAGCAGTGCCGAGGACCGGCGTGCTGAAGCTTTCTTT. Its protein product is CASSAEDRRAEAFF. The chain joins TRBV6-1 to TRBJ1-1, with no clear D. The V and J ends lost 4 bases and 6 bases respectively, with 15 bases between them. Germline CDR1 is MNHNS and CDR2 is SASEGT. The CDR3 runs 14 residues.